The 12 T cell receptor beta chains below come from one sample, sequenced in a study of neurological immune-mediated disorders. Sample time point: longitudinal time-point 1 (baseline). Each CDR3 protein gets one entry after TCRdb re-called the 5' RACE reads with MiXCR. The sample has about 71,000 distinct CDR3 sequences, about 9.4% seen once; the top ten hold 9.5% to 10%. Sequencing was done on a sample of PBMCs. Receptors originate from a man aged 30 to 45 in good health.

This clonotype was seen at least ten times. V gene TRBV24-1 combines with J gene TRBJ2-6; perhaps TRBD1 as D (6 bases). V lost 4 bases to trimming and J lost 2 bases, with 14 bases between them. This CDR3 spans 17 amino acids. In germline, CDR1 is KGHDR, CDR2 SFDVKD. The DNA for the CDR3 is TGTGCCACCAGTGACCCCACAGGGATGGCTGGGGCCAACGTCCTGACTTTC. As protein: CATSDPTGMAGANVLTF.

This clonotype was observed many times. The chain carries TRBV7-2 and TRBJ2-7; TRBD2 might be the D (5 bases). V lost 5 bases to trimming and J lost 6 bases, with 23 bases between them. CDR1 is SGHTA and CDR2 is FQGNSA in the germline V gene. This CDR3 is 16 amino acids long. The DNA for the CDR3 is TGTGCCAGCAGCCTCGGGTGGTTAGAGGGCCTTTCCGAGCAGTACTTC. Encoded protein: CASSLGWLEGLSEQYF.

This chain links TRBV9 with TRBJ2-1, with D perhaps matching TRBD1 (6 bases). CDR1 SGDLS and CDR2 YYNGEE come from the germline V gene. The CDR3 consists of 16 residues. The germline V and J ends were trimmed by 0 bases and 10 bases, with 20 bases remaining between them. Here the CDR3 DNA reads TGTGCCAGCAGCGTAGACACCGGGACAACCGGAGGCGAGCAGTTCTTC. Translated, it gives CASSVDTGTTGGEQFF.

This clonotype has ten or more counts. The genes are TRBV5-5 and TRBJ2-7; 8 bases match TRBD2. The germline V gene encodes CDR1 SGHKS and CDR2 YYEKEE (reference sequence). The CDR3 has 19 amino acids. The junction had 17 bases not matched to a gene; V was cut back by 2 bases and J by 1 base. The DNA for the CDR3 is TGTGCCAGCAGCTTTTGGCAGGGAGGGAGCGGGAGCAATTCCTACGAGCAGTACTTC. This translates into CASSFWQGGSGSNSYEQYF.

This clonotype has ten or more counts. V usage is TRBV29-1 and J usage is TRBJ2-1, with 8 bases matching TRBD1. The germline V gene has CDR1 SQVTM and CDR2 ANQGSEA. This CDR3 has 14 amino acids. Trimming removed 6 bases from V and 10 bases from J; junction bases left unmatched: 14. In nucleotides, the CDR3 is TGCAGCGTAGAGCTCGGCCAGGGGGCAGGGGAGCAGTTCTTC. Protein: CSVELGQGAGEQFF.

This clonotype showed up just a few times. The gene calls are TRBV9 and TRBJ2-5, with 10 bases identical to TRBD2. V was clipped by 3 bases and J by 5 bases; unmatched bases: 7. CDR1 is SGDLS and CDR2 is YYNGEE in the germline V gene. The CDR3 is 15 residues long. The chain's CDR3 is CASSAGSGRGETQYF. In nucleotides, the CDR3 is TGTGCCAGCAGCGCCGGAAGCGGGAGGGGGGAGACCCAGTACTTC.

There are many counts of this clonotype. The J gene is TRBJ2-2, the V gene TRBV5-6; D is uncertain. CDR3 length equals 13 residues. V was pared by 2 bases and J by 7 bases, with 9 bases between. The germline CDR1 and CDR2 sequences are SGHDT and YYEEEE. As DNA, the CDR3 is TGTGCCAGCAGCTTAGTAGGTGGCGGGGAGCTGTTTTTT. Translating gives CASSLVGGGELFF.

This clonotype was observed at least ten times. The V and J genes are TRBV28 and TRBJ2-3; 8 bases line up with TRBD1. The CDR3 runs to 16 residues. Trimming took 4 bases from V and 0 from J; bases not matched to a gene: 6. Germline-derived CDR1 and CDR2 are MDHEN and SYDVKM. For the CDR3, the DNA is TGTGCCAGCAGTTCCAGGGGGCCTAGTAGCACAGATACGCAGTATTTT. Translated: CASSSRGPSSTDTQYF.

There are many counts of this clonotype. V and J are TRBV5-1 and TRBJ2-1, with 11 bases lining up with TRBD2. Germline V gives CDR1 SGHRS, CDR2 YFSETQ. The trim removed 0 bases at V and 6 bases at J, leaving 8 bases unmatched. The length of the CDR3 is 17 residues. CDR3 DNA: TGCGCCAGCAGCTTGGACGGACTAGCGGGCCTTATCAATGAGCAGTTCTTC. As protein: CASSLDGLAGLINEQFF.

This clonotype was detected ten times or more. The chain is built from TRBV3-1 and TRBJ2-5; no clear D. This CDR3 comprises 12 residues. The ends were cut back, 1 base at V and 4 bases at J, with 4 bases in the middle. Looked up from germline, CDR1 is LGHDT and CDR2 is YNNKEL (reference sequence). This chain's CDR3 is CASSQAGETQYF. CDR3 in DNA: TGTGCCAGCAGCCAAGCGGGAGAGACCCAGTACTTC.

This clonotype was counted ten times or more. V is TRBV7-3 and J is TRBJ2-3; the D call may be TRBD1 or TRBD2 (5 bases each). The V gene lost 0 bases and the J gene lost 4 bases, with 5 bases spanning the gap. CDR3 length equals 13 residues. From germline, CDR1 is SGHTA and CDR2 FQGTGA. The CDR3 DNA reads as TGTGCCAGCAGCTTAACGGGGGCAGATACGCAGTATTTT. It yields the protein CASSLTGADTQYF. Looking up the rest from reference TRBV7-3 and TRBJ2-3 gives the full variable domain: GAGVSQTPSNKVTEKGKYVELRCDPISGHTALYWYRQSLGQGPEFLIYFQGTGAADDSGLPNDRFFAVRPEGSVSTLKIQRTERGDSAVYLCASSLTGADTQYFGPGTRLTVL.

This clonotype was detected ten times or more. This chain uses TRBV10-3 with TRBJ2-7, with D unresolved. CDR3 length: 12 residues. Deletions cut 3 bases from V and 2 bases from J, with 5 bases between. The germline V gene encodes CDR1 ENHRY and CDR2 SYGVKD. The CDR3 DNA reads TGTGCCATCAGTGATCCACCCTACGAGCAGTACTTC. It specifies CAISDPPYEQYF.